This TCR beta chain stems from a study of cytomegalovirus exposure and HLA in healthy donors. Use of 60 Vbeta and 13 Jbeta primers characterized the PCR. TCRdb keeps only in-frame clones here, not all; method: immunoSEQ multiplex PCR. This table holds 200,000 or so clones, 75% to 80% found once. V was trimmed by 0 bases and J by 3 bases, leaving 12 bases between them. Germline V gives CDR1 ENHRY, CDR2 SYGVKD. The CDR3 has 15 residues. The receptor comes from a woman younger than 45 in good health and CMV-seropositive. The rearrangement uses TRBV10-3 and TRBJ2-7; D is ambiguous. The sequenced sample consisted of PBMCs. As DNA, the CDR3 is TGTGCCATCAGTGAGTCGGGTAGCCAACGCTACGAGCAGTACTTC. Protein sequence: CAISESGSQRYEQYF.